This TCR beta chain was recovered during a study of blood T cells in healthy people across ages (dated by TCRdb to the mid-2010s). Turning to the overall study: In model experiments, roughly one uniquely barcoded TCR beta cDNA molecule per two T cells was captured by template switching. The donors were divided into four age groups: young (average around 15 years), middle-aged (over 35), aged (about 61) and long-lived (about 84). The study measured age-related changes in TCR beta repertoire diversity using deep sequencing normalized with unique cDNA molecular identifiers. Using the same blood draw, the study looked at two additional independent replicas of 1 million unique cDNA reads for two donors, one aged 18 to 29 and the other aged 80 or older. To avoid experimental bias, donors of different ages were randomly spread across the sequencing lanes. What the authors observed across the whole study: The long-lived group showed more naive CD4+ T cells, fewer expanded clones and increased TCR diversity than the aged group, suggesting age selection. Estimates of total diversity based on one million sequenced T cells were regarded as lower bounds and as underestimates. There was a strong correlation between observed TCR beta diversity and the percentage of naive T cells measured by flow cytometry. Since profiling was done on bulk unsorted PBMCs, naive and antigen-experienced compartments could not be conclusively compared. Because the CMV infection status of the donors was unknown, age-related changes in expanded clonotypes may potentially have been confounded. Observed TCR beta diversity per million T cells fell roughly linearly with age, and a significant reduction was already apparent by age roughly 40.

About this clonotype itself: Its antigen has not been determined. Base-call qualities are not available, and no considerably larger clone is one nucleotide away.

The donors were a few dozen Caucasian individuals from Russia, aged roughly 6 to 100 years, who were systemically healthy. Each donor gave about 11 milliliters of peripheral blood, drawn into EDTA-treated Vacutainer tubes. Ficoll-Paque density-gradient centrifugation was used to isolate PBMCs, with at least 6 million per sample. Total RNA, at least 5 micrograms per sample, was extracted from PBMCs with Trizol reagent. For every donor, flow cytometry on a PBMC aliquot measured the percentage of naive CD45RAhigh/CD27high T cells. Library prep was done by 5' RACE. Sequencing was carried out with an Illumina HiSeq 2500. A second roughly 7 to 11 cycle PCR used a sample-barcoded 5' primer and a J-beta primer mix. A template-switch 5' adaptor carrying 12 random nucleotides introduced a unique molecular identifier onto each TCR beta cDNA molecule. At least 2.5 million CDR3-containing paired-end reads were obtained from each sample. First-strand cDNA synthesis was performed from all RNA using the Mint cDNA synthesis kit, with priming by a TRBC-specific oligonucleotide. Following uracil-DNA glycosylase treatment, all cDNA underwent a first 18-cycle PCR with the universal primers M1SS and BC2_uni_R. The original pipeline was this. Normalization of each sample was performed by random selection of 1 million high-quality reads, each carrying a distinct molecular identifier. Instead of being binned into consensus sequences, reads that shared molecular identifiers were thrown out. MiTCR, with a Q25 quality threshold and the strictest error-elimination algorithm, was used for CDR3 identification, clonotype clustering and error correction. A nonparametric unseen species model with Euler transformation was used to estimate lower-bound total TCR beta diversity. TCRdb reanalyzed the raw reads on its own, using fastp at Q25 for trimming and MiXCR for clone calling, and kept in-frame beta chains. Duplicate CDR3 protein sequences are folded into a single record with the most common DNA and genes. It is TCRdb's table, rather than the study itself, that gives the V and J calls and clone size. The sample records approximately 940,000 distinct CDR3 sequences, 48% of which are singletons. In total, the top ten clones hold roughly 13% of the sample.

Between the V and J ends, shortened by 5 bases and 8 bases respectively, the junction contains 15 bases. Reading the germline V gene gives CDR1 MNHEY and CDR2 SVGAGI. There are 13 amino acids in the CDR3, from cysteine to phenylalanine inclusive. The DNA shown is the 39-base CDR3, in frame from base 1. In this chain, TRBV6-5 is recombined with TRBJ1-2; D gene: possibly TRBD1, on 6 matching bases. The receptor's source is a man younger than 40 in good health. The sample was blood. CDR3 region: CASSTTGKGGYTF. The nucleotide sequence is TGTGCCAGCAGTACGACAGGAAAGGGAGGCTACACCTTC.